This entry describes one T cell receptor (beta chain). V was trimmed by 2 bases and J by 5 bases, leaving 16 bases between them. This CDR3 comprises 15 residues. The germline CDR1 and CDR2 sequences are SGHRS and YFSETQ. The TCR cDNA carried a universal primer site and UMIs from 5'RACE template switching. Using its own MiXCR run on the 5' RACE reads, TCRdb lists one record per CDR3 protein. The sample lists about 430,000 distinct CDR3 sequences, over 15% occurring once. This sample is part of a study of T cells after yellow fever vaccination. Overall study: Fractions with few cells were prepared using SMART-Seq v4 Ultra Low Input.

The starting material was PBMCs, obtained before the yellow fever booster vaccination. The genes are TRBV5-1 and TRBJ1-1, with a weak D call TRBD1 (6 bases). This receptor was identified in a man aged 18 to 30 who received the YFV17D yellow fever vaccine. The CDR3 coding sequence is TGCGCCAGCAGCTTAGACGGAGGGGGACGGACTGAAGCTTTCTTT. Protein product: CASSLDGGGRTEAFF.